The next 8 T cell receptor beta chains were all read from a single sample in a study of control samples from healthy donors and cancer patients. The data were produced by immunoSEQ multiplex PCR, yet TCRdb's version contains in-frame clones alone and is incomplete. This sample carries more than 150,000 clones, approximately 90% of them seen once, and the ten largest clones take 0.68%. The material sequenced was blood. All receptors derive from a woman aged 25 to 39 in good health.

The CDR3 sequence: CASSTRTSDTQYF. For the CDR3, the DNA is TGTGCCAGCAGCACCCGGACGTCCGATACGCAGTATTTT. The chain joins TRBV7-2 to TRBJ2-3, with D unresolved. The CDR3 sequence is 13 residues long. The ends were cut back, 5 bases at V and 6 bases at J, with 12 bases in the middle. Per the germline V gene, CDR1 is SGHTA and CDR2 is FQGNSA.

The chain is built from TRBV27 and TRBJ2-1, with D perhaps TRBD1 or TRBD2 (5 bases each). CDR1 and CDR2 from the germline V gene are MNHEY and SMNVEV (reference sequence). Between the trimmed V and J ends, which lost 2 bases and 6 bases, there was a span of 14 bases. The CDR3 loop spans 15 amino acids. The CDR3 DNA reads as TGTGCCAGCAGTTTAGGTGGGGACGGCTTCAATGAGCAGTTCTTC. Translated, it gives CASSLGGDGFNEQFF.

V gene TRBV6-5 combines with J gene TRBJ2-5; TRBD1 matches at 7 bases. Germline lookup yields CDR1 MNHEY and CDR2 SVGAGI. V was pared by 2 bases and J by 4 bases, with 7 bases of the junction left unmatched. The CDR3 spans 15 residues. The CDR3 reads CASSYLEGAGETQYF. For the CDR3, the DNA is TGTGCCAGCAGTTACCTTGAGGGGGCGGGAGAGACCCAGTACTTC.

The chain links TRBV28 to TRBJ1-2, with TRBD1 matching over 7 bases. With V trimmed by 2 bases and J by 0 bases, 3 bases remained unmatched. This CDR3 comprises 15 residues. CDR1 and CDR2 (germline): MDHEN, SYDVKM. The CDR3 DNA is TGTGCCAGCAGTTTAAGGCAGGGGGCTAACTATGGCTACACCTTC. Protein: CASSLRQGANYGYTF.

The chain couples TRBV5-6 to TRBJ1-5, with TRBD1 matching 8 bases. The germline V gene has CDR1 SGHDT and CDR2 YYEEEE. Trimming cost V 3 bases and J 4 bases; bases outside gene matches: 6. The CDR3 length is 15 residues. In DNA, the CDR3 is TGTGCCAGCAGCTCTTGGACAGGGATTAATCAGCCCCAGCATTTT. Its protein is CASSSWTGINQPQHF.

The genes are TRBV29-1 and TRBJ2-5; possibly TRBD1 for D (5 bases). This CDR3 is 11 amino acids long. Germline values: CDR1 SQVTM, CDR2 ANQGSEA. V lost 5 bases to trimming and J lost 5 bases, with 9 bases between them. The CDR3 DNA sequence: TGCAGCGTTCCCAGGGCGGAGACCCAGTACTTC. This translates into CSVPRAETQYF.

V and J are TRBV6-5 and TRBJ2-3; D is possibly TRBD2 (5 bases). This CDR3 comprises 13 residues. The germline gives CDR1 MNHEY, CDR2 SVGAGI. V gave up 6 bases and J gave up 4 bases, with 11 bases separating them. Written as DNA, the CDR3 is TGTGCCAGCAGCCACACTAGGGCAGATACGCAGTATTTT. Its translation is CASSHTRADTQYF.

This clone occurred once. Mismatch with germline at one junction end may stem from a read error. Other DNA sequences in this specimen translate into the identical CDR3. Here the CDR3 DNA reads TGTGCCAGCAGTTCTAGGGGGCGCGGGTACACTGAAGCTTTCTTC. Protein: CASSSRGRGYTEAFF. The chain carries TRBV6-5 and TRBJ1-1; 7 positions agree with TRBD1. This CDR3 has 15 amino acids. Germline V gene sequence: CDR1 MNHEY, CDR2 SVGAGI.